These 29 T cell receptor beta chains share one sample of origin, sequenced in a study of blood T cell repertoires in COVID-19. The data were produced by immunoSEQ multiplex PCR, yet TCRdb's version contains in-frame clones alone and is incomplete. Among fewer than 110,000 clones listed, around 90% were seen once. The sequenced sample was peripheral blood. These receptors all stem from a woman in her twenties or thirties with acute or convalescent COVID-19.

This clone was seen once. The V and J genes are TRBV2 and TRBJ2-3, with 9 bases fitting TRBD1. The germline V gene encodes CDR1 SNHLY and CDR2 FYNNEI. This CDR3 spans 14 amino acids. J gave up 5 bases and V 7 bases, and 7 bases lay outside the gene matches. The CDR3 sequence is CASNRQGGGDTQYF. The CDR3, as DNA: TGTGCCAGCAATCGACAGGGGGGAGGAGATACGCAGTATTTT.

V gene TRBV3-1 (or the pseudogene TRBV3-2) combines with J gene TRBJ2-3; D is perhaps TRBD1 (5 bases). Per the germline V gene, CDR1 is LGHDT and CDR2 is YNNKEL (reference sequence). With 4 bases removed from V and 4 bases from J, the gap between germline ends came to 9 bases. The CDR3 covers 13 residues. The CDR3 loop is CASSLKGSDTQYF. CDR3 nucleotides: TGTGCCAGCAGCCTAAAGGGGTCAGATACGCAGTATTTT.

The V and J genes are TRBV4-3 and TRBJ1-2; weak D call: TRBD1 (6 bases). The V end was cut by 0 bases, the J end by 4 bases, with 15 bases between. This CDR3 has 16 residues. CDR1 LGHNA and CDR2 YSLEER come from the germline V gene. The CDR3 protein is CASSQDRLTGLYGYTF. In DNA form, the CDR3 reads TGCGCCAGCAGCCAAGACCGCCTTACAGGGCTCTATGGCTACACCTTC.

The chain uses TRBV14 and TRBJ2-7; 9 nucleotides line up with TRBD2. Trimming cost V 1 base and J 9 bases; bases outside gene matches: 7. CDR1 SGHDN and CDR2 FVKESK come from the germline V gene. This CDR3 has 14 residues. CDR3 sequence: CASSQALAGSAQYF. The CDR3 DNA sequence: TGTGCCAGCAGCCAAGCGCTAGCGGGGTCGGCGCAGTACTTC.

The rearrangement joins TRBV6-2 or TRBV6-3 to TRBJ2-5; weak D call: TRBD2 (5 bases). V shed 7 bases and J shed 5 bases, with 14 bases lying between them. This CDR3 contains 13 residues. CDR1 is MNHEY and CDR2 is SVGEGT in the germline V gene. This chain's CDR3 is CASTPLEAETQYF. The DNA of the CDR3 is TGTGCCAGCACCCCCTTGGAGGCGGAGACCCAGTACTTC.

The chain carries TRBV9 and TRBJ1-4, with D perhaps TRBD1 (6 bases). Germline assignment: CDR1 SGDLS and CDR2 YYNGEE. Trimming pared 3 bases from V and 0 bases from J, leaving 9 bases between. This CDR3 contains 15 residues. The CDR3 reads CASSGGTSTNEKLFF. In nucleotides, the CDR3 is TGTGCCAGCAGCGGAGGGACATCAACTAATGAAAAACTGTTTTTT.

V and J are TRBV27 and TRBJ2-7; D is perhaps TRBD2 (6 bases). The CDR3 runs to 12 residues. V dropped 6 bases and J dropped 2 bases, with 8 bases sitting between them. Germline CDR1 is MNHEY and CDR2 is SMNVEV (reference sequence). The CDR3: CASSRGTYEQYF. The CDR3 DNA is TGTGCCAGCAGCCGGGGGACCTACGAGCAGTACTTC.

This clone was observed once. The genes are TRBV2 and TRBJ2-1, with a weak D call TRBD1 (7 bases). From germline, CDR1 is SNHLY and CDR2 FYNNEI. The CDR3 loop spans 21 amino acids. V lost 3 bases, J lost 0 bases, and 27 bases lay in between. The CDR3 region is CASSDSGGRGTAISSYNEQFF. CDR3 DNA sequence: TGTGCCAGCAGTGACTCCGGCGGCCGGGGGACAGCTATTAGCTCCTACAATGAGCAGTTCTTC.

This chain links TRBV4-3 with TRBJ2-5; 10 bases are shared with TRBD2. After removal of 0 bases from V and 1 base from J, the junction contained 8 bases not matched to a gene. This CDR3 spans 18 amino acids. Germline V gene data show CDR1 as LGHNA and CDR2 as YSLEER. In DNA, the CDR3 is TGCGCCAGCAGCCAAGATTTAGTAGGACTAGCGGCCCAAGAGACCCAGTACTTC. Amino acids: CASSQDLVGLAAQETQYF.

The chain links TRBV27 to TRBJ2-1; weak D call: TRBD2 (5 bases). Germline V CDR1 and CDR2: MNHEY, SMNVEV (reference sequence). The length of the CDR3 is 15 residues. Deletions cut 3 bases from V and 5 bases from J, with 14 bases between. The CDR3 DNA sequence: TGTGCCAGCAGTTTCTTAGCGACACTCAACAATGAGCAGTTCTTC. Residues: CASSFLATLNNEQFF.

V usage is TRBV3-1 (or the pseudogene TRBV3-2) and J usage is TRBJ2-7; TRBD2 agrees at 10 bases. The germline V gene has CDR1 LGHDT and CDR2 YNNKEL (reference sequence). With 2 bases clipped from V and 0 bases from J, the junction kept 4 bases outside the gene matches. The CDR3 sequence is 16 residues long. CDR3 residues: CASSQLLAGSSYEQYF. CDR3 sequence (DNA): TGTGCCAGCAGCCAACTACTAGCGGGGAGCTCCTACGAGCAGTACTTC.

Worth noting for this clone: In the same sample, other DNA sequences code for this CDR3. This chain uses TRBV5-1 with TRBJ2-4, with 9 positions matching TRBD2. Trimming took 0 bases from V and 6 from J; bases not matched to a gene: 13. From germline, CDR1 is SGHRS and CDR2 YFSETQ. The CDR3 totals 18 residues. CDR3 in DNA: TGCGCCAGCAGCTTGGCCGGGGGTGCGGGGGGGCCCGGAAACATTCAGTACTTC. Its translation is CASSLAGGAGGPGNIQYF.

This clone has only one observation. The genes are TRBV11-3 and TRBJ1-1; TRBD1 aligns across 9 bases. This CDR3 is 17 amino acids long. Per the germline V gene, CDR1 is SGHNT and CDR2 is YENEEA. The trim removed 5 bases at V and 1 base at J, leaving 11 bases unmatched. This CDR3 reads CASSPRTGDDGNTEAFF. In DNA, the CDR3 is TGTGCCAGCAGCCCTAGGACAGGGGACGATGGGAACACTGAAGCTTTCTTT. Complete variable domain (other parts from reference TRBV11-3 and TRBJ1-1): EAGVVQSPRYKIIEKKQPVAFWCNPISGHNTLYWYLQNLGQGPELLIRYENEEAVDDSQLPKDRFSAERLKGVDSTLKIQPAELGDSAVYLCASSPRTGDDGNTEAFFGQGTRLTVV.

This chain links TRBV5-8 with TRBJ2-5; D is perhaps TRBD2 (5 bases). This CDR3 spans 16 amino acids. Germline assignment: CDR1 SGHTS and CDR2 YDEGEE. V lost 4 bases, J lost 5 bases, and 21 bases lay in between. CDR3 sequence (DNA): TGTGCCAGCAGCCCGGTATATGGGGAGACGGGGGAGACCCAGTACTTC. Translating gives CASSPVYGETGETQYF. The full variable domain, completed using reference TRBV5-8 and TRBJ2-5, is EAGVTQSPTHLIKTRGQQATLRCSPISGHTSVYWYQQALGLGLQFLLWYDEGEERNRGNFPPRFSGRQFPNYSSELNVNALELEDSALYLCASSPVYGETGETQYFGPGTRLLVL.

V and J are TRBV11-2 and TRBJ2-1; 7 bases fit TRBD1. With 4 bases clipped from V and 6 bases from J, the junction kept 9 bases outside the gene matches. This CDR3 is built from 15 residues. CDR1 and CDR2 (germline): SGHAT, FQNNGV. The CDR3 DNA reads TGTGCCAGCAGCTCCGGCCCGACAGGGCTCAATGAGCAGTTCTTC. It codes for CASSSGPTGLNEQFF. Full variable domain (missing parts from reference TRBV11-2 and TRBJ2-1): EAGVAQSPRYKIIEKRQSVAFWCNPISGHATLYWYQQILGQGPKLLIQFQNNGVVDDSQLPKDRFSAERLKGVDSTLKIQPAKLEDSAVYLCASSSGPTGLNEQFFGPGTRLTVL.

The CDR3 sequence: CASSLAPTSLNTEAFF. The CDR3 coding sequence is TGCGCCAGCAGCTTGGCCCCGACAAGCCTAAACACTGAAGCTTTCTTT. This chain joins TRBV5-1 and TRBJ1-1; D is unresolved. The ends were cut back, 0 bases at V and 2 bases at J, with 14 bases in the middle. CDR3 length: 16 amino acids. The germline V gene has CDR1 SGHRS and CDR2 YFSETQ.

V and J are TRBV6-2 or TRBV6-3 and TRBJ1-5; tentative D call: TRBD1 (6 bases). This CDR3 has 16 residues. V lost 5 bases, J lost 5 bases, and 19 bases lay in between. Germline loops: CDR1 MNHEY, CDR2 SVGEGT. The CDR3 DNA sequence: TGTGCCAGCAGTCCCCTTCGGGGGAGGGGGGATCAGCCCCAGCATTTT. Its protein product is CASSPLRGRGDQPQHF.

The chain recombines TRBV9 with TRBJ2-3; 13 bases align to TRBD2. Per germline, CDR1 SGDLS and CDR2 YYNGEE. The CDR3 covers 16 residues. V gave up 3 bases and J gave up 3 bases; unmatched junction bases: 4. Here the CDR3 DNA reads TGTGCCAGCAGCGCCCCACTAGCGGGGGGGACAGATACGCAGTATTTT. It specifies CASSAPLAGGTDTQYF. The full variable domain, in which reference TRBV9 and TRBJ2-3 provide the parts outside the CDR3, is DSGVTQTPKHLITATGQRVTLRCSPRSGDLSVYWYQQSLDQGLQFLIQYYNGEERAKGNILERFSAQQFPDLHSELNLSSLELGDSALYFCASSAPLAGGTDTQYFGPGTRLTVL.

The V and J genes are TRBV3-1 (or the pseudogene TRBV3-2) and TRBJ2-1; D remains unclear. The germline V gene has CDR1 LGHDT and CDR2 YNNKEL (reference sequence). V gave up 6 bases and J gave up 6 bases, with 6 bases separating them. This CDR3 comprises 11 residues. The CDR3 DNA reads as TGTGCCAGCAGGCTACTCAATGAGCAGTTCTTC. Amino acid sequence: CASRLLNEQFF.

In regard to this clone: An end of the junction differs from the germline gene, which may be a read error. V usage is TRBV28 and J usage is TRBJ2-7, with a tentative D call TRBD1 (6 bases). Germline V lookup: CDR1 MDHEN, CDR2 SYDVKM. The CDR3 has 12 amino acids. CDR3 residues: CASSFLSGHGDF. CDR3 sequence (DNA): TGTGCCAGCAGTTTTTTGTCGGGACATGGTGACTTC.

Only one count was recorded for this clone. The J gene is TRBJ2-4, the V gene TRBV12-5; 8 bases line up with TRBD1. The CDR3 is 21 residues long. Germline lookup yields CDR1 LGHNT and CDR2 FRNRAP. The J segment lost 0 bases and the V segment lost 0 bases, leaving 16 bases of the junction unmatched. This CDR3 is CASGLVAGQGFGGAAKNIQYF. CDR3 in DNA: TGTGCTAGTGGTTTGGTTGCCGGACAGGGCTTTGGAGGAGCAGCCAAAAACATTCAGTACTTC.

This rearrangement joins TRBV6-5 to TRBJ1-2, with 10 positions matching TRBD1. The V gene end was trimmed by 4 bases and the J gene end by 8 bases; junction bases not matched to a gene: 7. Germline V gene lookup returns CDR1 MNHEY and CDR2 SVGAGI. This CDR3 is built from 14 residues. The CDR3 is CASSSGDRGGGYTF. CDR3 nucleotide sequence: TGTGCCAGCAGTTCTGGGGACAGGGGAGGAGGCTACACCTTC.

CDR3 coding DNA: TGCAGCGCCCTATCAGAGGAGGGCCTATTAAATGAGCAGTTCTTC. The encoded protein is CSALSEEGLLNEQFF. This sequence joins TRBV29-1 and TRBJ2-1, with TRBD2 as a possible D gene (6 bases). The CDR3 runs 15 residues. The V end was cut by 7 bases, the J end by 7 bases, with 23 bases between. From germline, CDR1 is SQVTM and CDR2 ANQGSEA.

The CDR3 DNA reads as TGTGCCAGCAGTCCTTCTAGCGGGGGGACCGACGAGCAGTACTTC. This sequence encodes CASSPSSGGTDEQYF. This chain joins TRBV27 and TRBJ2-7, with TRBD2 matching over 11 bases. CDR1 and CDR2 (germline): MNHEY, SMNVEV (reference sequence). Trimming cost V 5 bases and J 5 bases; bases outside gene matches: 8. The CDR3 totals 15 residues.

The table lists this clone with a count of one. The V call is TRBV6-2 or TRBV6-3, the J call TRBJ1-6; D unclear. V dropped 0 bases and J dropped 13 bases, with 7 bases sitting between them. Germline CDR1 reads MNHEY; CDR2 reads SVGEGT. CDR3 length equals 12 residues. CDR3: CASSYSPFPLHF. Here the CDR3 DNA reads TGTGCCAGCAGTTACTCTCCTTTCCCCCTCCACTTT.

The table lists this clone with a count of one. The rearrangement uses TRBV15 and TRBJ1-2, with D unresolved. The V and J ends lost 1 base and 5 bases respectively, with 11 bases between them. CDR3 length: 14 residues. Germline V gene lookup returns CDR1 LNHNV and CDR2 YYDKDF (reference sequence). CDR3 DNA sequence: TGTGCCACCAGCAGAGGAGTAGTCGGGTATGGCTACACCTTC. It translates to CATSRGVVGYGYTF.

This chain links TRBV10-2 with TRBJ1-5; the D gene is possibly TRBD1 (6 bases). Trimming cost V 7 bases and J 10 bases, with 14 bases left between them. The CDR3 extends over 12 amino acids. Germline V gene lookup returns CDR1 WSHSY and CDR2 SAAADI. The CDR3 loop is CASTTGSNPQHF. The CDR3, as DNA: TGCGCCAGCACTACAGGGTCGAATCCCCAGCATTTT.

This chain joins TRBV7-6 and TRBJ2-3; 7 positions agree with TRBD1. Germline V CDR1 and CDR2: SGHVS, FNYEAQ. This CDR3 spans 14 amino acids. V was pared by 3 bases and J by 4 bases, with 4 bases of the junction left unmatched. CDR3 loop: CASSFGQVPDTQYF. The CDR3 DNA follows: TGTGCCAGCAGCTTTGGACAGGTCCCAGATACGCAGTATTTT.

The J gene is TRBJ2-4, the V gene TRBV5-4; TRBD2 matches 9 bases. The CDR3 is 18 residues long. With 0 bases clipped from V and 0 bases from J, the junction kept 7 bases outside the gene matches. CDR1 SGHNT and CDR2 YYREEE come from the germline V gene (reference sequence). As DNA, the CDR3 is TGTGCCAGCAGCTTGGCGGCGGGAGGGGGCCTAGCCAAAAACATTCAGTACTTC. Translation: CASSLAAGGGLAKNIQYF. Looking up the rest from reference TRBV5-4 and TRBJ2-4 gives the full variable domain: ETGVTQSPTHLIKTRGQQVTLRCSSQSGHNTVSWYQQALGQGPQFIFQYYREEENGRGNFPPRFSGLQFPNYSSELNVNALELDDSALYLCASSLAAGGGLAKNIQYFGAGTRLSVL.